These 8 T cell receptor beta chains were all obtained from the same sample, sequenced in a study of OX40 agonist ivuxolimab in advanced cancers. Only in-frame clones appear in the TCRdb table, and some are missing; sequencing was by immunoSEQ multiplex PCR. The profile shows tens of thousands of clones, 75% to 90% of them singletons. The specimen was CD4+ or CD8+ T cells sorted from blood, collected in a trial of the OX40 agonist ivuxolimab. These receptors all stem from an adult with an advanced solid tumor such as melanoma, head and neck, liver or kidney cancer.

V gene TRBV11-1 combines with J gene TRBJ1-4; possibly TRBD1 for D (6 bases). V dropped 3 bases and J dropped 8 bases, with 7 bases sitting between them. The CDR3 contains 12 residues. Germline assignment: CDR1 SGHAT and CDR2 FQDESV (reference sequence). The CDR3 DNA is TGTGCCAGCAGCTTTACAGGGGAAAAACTGTTTTTT. Translation: CASSFTGEKLFF. The whole variable domain, filled in from reference TRBV11-1 and TRBJ1-4, reads EAEVAQSPRYKITEKSQAVAFWCDPISGHATLYWYRQILGQGPELLVQFQDESVVDDSQLPKDRFSAERLKGVDSTLKIQPAELGDSAMYLCASSFTGEKLFFGSGTQLSVL.

J is TRBJ1-4 and V is TRBV15; 8 bases line up with TRBD1. With 7 bases clipped from V and 6 bases from J, the junction kept 7 bases outside the gene matches. CDR3 size: 14 residues. Germline values: CDR1 LNHNV, CDR2 YYDKDF (reference sequence). The CDR3 sequence is CATTRGQGYEKLFF. The CDR3 region has the DNA TGTGCCACCACCCGAGGACAGGGTTATGAAAAACTGTTTTTT.

The chain is built from TRBV7-9 and TRBJ2-1; weak D call: TRBD2 (6 bases). The germline V and J ends were trimmed by 5 bases and 10 bases, with 15 bases remaining between them. CDR1 and CDR2 (germline): SEHNR, FQNEAQ (reference sequence). The CDR3 totals 13 residues. CDR3 region: CASSGGTTGEQFF. CDR3 bases: TGTGCCAGCAGCGGAGGGACCACGGGGGAGCAGTTCTTC.

The chain combines TRBV29-1 with TRBJ2-1; TRBD2 aligns across 9 bases. Per the germline V gene, CDR1 is SQVTM and CDR2 is ANQGSEA. The junction had 10 bases not matched to a gene; V was cut back by 4 bases and J by 3 bases. This CDR3 is built from 16 residues. The CDR3 protein is CSVAPWLAGNYNEQFF. CDR3 in DNA: TGCAGCGTTGCCCCTTGGCTAGCGGGGAACTACAATGAGCAGTTCTTC.

V gene TRBV5-1 combines with J gene TRBJ1-1; maybe TRBD1 (6 bases). The CDR3 covers 14 residues. Germline V gives CDR1 SGHRS, CDR2 YFSETQ. V lost 4 bases and J 1 base, leaving 11 bases between the germline ends. CDR3 in amino acids: CASSLGATNTEAFF. CDR3 bases: TGCGCCAGCAGCCTGGGGGCGACGAACACTGAAGCTTTCTTT.

The V call is TRBV21-1, the J call TRBJ2-5; the D call in the table, TRBD1, was not verified against the DNA. TRBV21-1 is noted as a pseudogene. This CDR3 comprises 16 residues. CDR3 amino acids: CATPGATGFAQETQYF. The CDR3 nucleotides read TGTGCCACTCCCGGGGCGACAGGGTTTGCACAAGAGACCCAGTACTTC.

The rearrangement links TRBV6-1 to TRBJ2-3; no reliable D call. Trimming took 3 bases from V and 1 from J, leaving 11 bases between them. Germline CDR1 is MNHNS and CDR2 is SASEGT. The CDR3 is 15 amino acids. The CDR3 sequence: CASSDGSARTDTQYF. The CDR3 region has the DNA TGTGCCAGCAGTGATGGGTCAGCGCGCACAGATACGCAGTATTTT.

J is TRBJ2-7 and V is TRBV6-1; 7 bases agree with TRBD1. The CDR3 totals 12 residues. Trimming at V came to 5 bases and at J to 12 bases, leaving 10 bases not matched to a gene. Germline CDR1 is MNHNS and CDR2 is SASEGT. The CDR3 coding sequence is TGTGCCAGCAGTACTCCGACAGGGTACGGGTACTTC. It yields the protein CASSTPTGYGYF.